This TCR beta chain was documented in a study of CD8 T cells in ankylosing spondylitis. Each CDR3 protein gets one entry after TCRdb re-called the 5' RACE reads with MiXCR. The table records 240,000 or so distinct CDR3 sequences, approximately 9% of them present only once. The table lists this clonotype with many counts. The CDR3 length is 12 residues. V lost 0 bases to trimming and J lost 11 bases, with 11 bases between them. Germline assignment: CDR1 GTSNPN and CDR2 SVGIG (reference sequence). This chain uses TRBV30 with TRBJ1-5; D is undetermined. The sequencing sample was made of blood, either unsorted or a sorted T cell fraction (not recorded which). The origin of this receptor is a male donor with ankylosing spondylitis or in good health (not recorded which). In DNA form, the CDR3 reads TGTGCCTGGAGTGTAGGACCTTCGGCCCAGCATTTT. This translates into CAWSVGPSAQHF. The full variable domain, its missing parts supplied by reference TRBV30 and TRBJ1-5, is SQTIHQWPATLVQPVGSPLSLECTVEGTSNPNLYWYRQAAGRGLQLLFYSVGIGQISSEVPQNLSASRPQDRQFILSSKKLLLSDSGFYLCAWSVGPSAQHFGDGTRLSIL.